Listed below are T cell receptor beta chains from one sample, sequenced in a study of beta chain features in type 1 diabetes. TCRdb's table, derived via immunoSEQ multiplex PCR, lists solely in-frame clones and lacks some. The data contain about 320,000 clones, around 13% of them singletons. Material: central memory CD4+ T cells from blood. The receptor source for this set is a man younger than 45 in good health. Each CDR3 is given with its conserved first and last residue. The D gene is left open where the match is weak. The size entry is marked missing in some rows and otherwise reads once, few, many or a size class.

d_gene	v_gene	j_gene	len	abundance	CDR3nt	CDR3aa
-	TRBV19	TRBJ1-4	15	-	TGTGCCAGTAGTACTCTCAGGGCAACTAATGAAAAACTGTTTTTT	CASSTLRATNEKLFF
-	TRBV25-1	TRBJ2-2	15	few	TGTGCCAGCAGTGAATCCGGATACGACACCGGGGAGCTGTTTTTT	CASSESGYDTGELFF
-	TRBV5-1	TRBJ1-1	13	-	TGCGCCAGCAGCTTAGAGATAAACACTGAAGCTTTCTTT	CASSLEINTEAFF
TRBD1	TRBV6-5	TRBJ1-1	14	-	TGTGCCAGCAGTAAAGACAGGGTCGGCACTGAAGCTTTCTTT	CASSKDRVGTEAFF
TRBD1	TRBV29-1	TRBJ1-2	15	-	TGCAGCGTTGTCTTCATGGACAGGGGGATCTATGGCTACACCTTC	CSVVFMDRGIYGYTF
TRBD1	TRBV18	TRBJ1-4	17	many	TGTGCCAGCTCACCATCCCGGGACAGGGGGCGGTATGAAAAACTGTTTTTT	CASSPSRDRGRYEKLFF
-	TRBV7-2	TRBJ1-2	12	-	TGTGCCAGCAGCTTAGGGTCTCTCCTCTTCACCTTC	CASSLGSLLFTF
-	TRBV2	TRBJ1-1	11	-	TGTGCCAGCATAAGAAGCTCTGAAGCTTTCTTT	CASIRSSEAFF
-	TRBV4-1	TRBJ2-3	16	-	TGCGCCAGCAGCCAACCCGGACAGACTAGCACAGATACGCAGTATTTT	CASSQPGQTSTDTQYF
-	TRBV16	TRBJ1-4	15	few	TGTGCCAGCAGCCAATCGACAGCGGGGATGAGGAAACTGTTTTTT	CASSQSTAGMRKLFF
-	TRBV29-1	TRBJ2-3	11	few	TGCAGCGTTGAAGAACCAGATACGCAGTATTTT	CSVEEPDTQYF
-	TRBV4-1	TRBJ1-4	17	-	TGCGCCAGCAGCCAAGATGGGAACAGGGAAGCTAATGAAAAACTGTTTTTT	CASSQDGNREANEKLFF
-	TRBV6-5	TRBJ2-7	13	-	TGTGCCAGCAGTTACTCGACCTCCTACGAGCAGTACTTC	CASSYSTSYEQYF
-	TRBV19	TRBJ2-7	13	-	TGTGCCAGTAGTATTGGCGACTCCTACGAGCAGTACTTC	CASSIGDSYEQYF
-	TRBV7-2	TRBJ1-2	16	few	TGTGCCAGCAGCTTAGGTGGGGGAAGAACGAACTATGGCTACACCTTC	CASSLGGGRTNYGYTF
-	TRBV29-1	TRBJ1-5	13	-	TGCAGCGCGAAGGACAGTGAAGACCAGCCCCAGCATTTT	CSAKDSEDQPQHF
TRBD2	TRBV7-2	TRBJ2-3	15	-	TGTGCCAGCAGCTTGGAGGGACTAGCGGCAGATACGCAGTATTTT	CASSLEGLAADTQYF
TRBD1	TRBV6-6	TRBJ1-5	14	-	TGTGCCAGCAGGGGACAGGGAGGCAATCAGCCCCAGCATTTT	CASRGQGGNQPQHF
-	TRBV11-2	TRBJ2-2	12	few	TGTGCCAGCAGCTTAAATTCCGGGGAGCTGTTTTTT	CASSLNSGELFF
-	TRBV2	TRBJ1-2	14	few	TGTGCCAGCAGTGACGGGATGCAGGGCCGAGGCTACACCTTC	CASSDGMQGRGYTF
TRBD2	TRBV19	TRBJ2-1	16	few	TGTGCCAGTAGGTCCGGGACTAGCGGGAGGGGAGGTCAGCAGTTCTTC	CASRSGTSGRGGQQFF
-	TRBV5-4	TRBJ2-5	15	many	TGTGCCAGCAGCTTGCCGGCAGGGGGGCAAGAGACCCAGTACTTC	CASSLPAGGQETQYF
-	TRBV6-6	TRBJ1-5	14	-	TGTGCCAGCAGTTACTCCGGGGCAGGTCAGCCCCAGCATTTT	CASSYSGAGQPQHF
-	TRBV27	TRBJ1-1	15	many	TGTGCCAGCTCCTCCCTGATGGGGGTACGCGCTGAAGCTTTCTTT	CASSSLMGVRAEAFF
-	TRBV29-1	TRBJ1-2	11	few	TGCAGCGCTGACGGACGGCGTGGCTACACCTTC	CSADGRRGYTF
-	TRBV11-2	TRBJ2-3	14	-	TGTGCCAGCAGCCTAACAGGGAAGGTCGATACGCAGTATTTT	CASSLTGKVDTQYF
-	TRBV30	TRBJ1-1	16	few	TGTGCCTGGAGCTATTCCCCGCCGGGGGGTTACACTGAAGCTTTCTTT	CAWSYSPPGGYTEAFF
-	TRBV7-2	TRBJ1-1	12	-	TGTGCCAGCAGCTCCTACAGCTCCGAAGCTTTCTTT	CASSSYSSEAFF
TRBD2	TRBV7-2	TRBJ2-5	18	-	TGTGCCAGCAGCTTACTTTTTTCGAGCGGGAGTAACGAAGAGACCCAGTACTTC	CASSLLFSSGSNEETQYF